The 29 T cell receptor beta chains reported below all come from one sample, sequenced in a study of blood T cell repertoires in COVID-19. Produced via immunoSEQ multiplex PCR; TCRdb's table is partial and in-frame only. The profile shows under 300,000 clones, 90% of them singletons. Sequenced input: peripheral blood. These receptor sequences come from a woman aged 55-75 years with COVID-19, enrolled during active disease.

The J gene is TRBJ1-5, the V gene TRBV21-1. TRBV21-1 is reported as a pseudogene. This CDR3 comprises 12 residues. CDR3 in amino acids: CASSDAKGLQHF. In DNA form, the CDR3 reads TGTGCCAGCAGCGACGCGAAGGGACTCCAACATTTT.

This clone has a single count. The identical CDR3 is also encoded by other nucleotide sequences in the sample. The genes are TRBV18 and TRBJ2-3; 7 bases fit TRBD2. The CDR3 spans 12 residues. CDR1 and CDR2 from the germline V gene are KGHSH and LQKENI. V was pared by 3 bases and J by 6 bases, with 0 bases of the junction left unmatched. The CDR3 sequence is CASSPGGDTQYF. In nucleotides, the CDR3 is TGTGCCAGCTCACCGGGGGGGGATACGCAGTATTTT.

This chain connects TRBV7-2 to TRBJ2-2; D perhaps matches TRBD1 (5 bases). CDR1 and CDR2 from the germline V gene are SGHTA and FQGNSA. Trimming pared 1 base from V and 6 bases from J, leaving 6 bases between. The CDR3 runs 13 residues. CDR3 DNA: TGTGCCAGCAGCTTAGGCAGGGCCGGGGAGCTGTTTTTT. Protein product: CASSLGRAGELFF. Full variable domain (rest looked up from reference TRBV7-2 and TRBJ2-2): GAGVSQSPSNKVTEKGKDVELRCDPISGHTALYWYRQSLGQGLEFLIYFQGNSAPDKSGLPSDRFSAERTGGSVSTLTIQRTQQEDSAVYLCASSLGRAGELFFGEGSRLTVL.

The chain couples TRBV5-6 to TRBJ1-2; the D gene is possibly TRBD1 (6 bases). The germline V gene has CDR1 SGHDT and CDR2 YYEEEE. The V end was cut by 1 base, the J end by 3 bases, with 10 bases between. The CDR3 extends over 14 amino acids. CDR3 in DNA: TGTGCCAGCAGCTTGTTTCGGACAGACTATGGCTACACCTTC. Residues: CASSLFRTDYGYTF. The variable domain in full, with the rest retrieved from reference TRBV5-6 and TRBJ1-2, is DAGVTQSPTHLIKTRGQQVTLRCSPKSGHDTVSWYQQALGQGPQFIFQYYEEEERQRGNFPDRFSGHQFPNYSSELNVNALLLGDSALYLCASSLFRTDYGYTFGSGTRLTVV.

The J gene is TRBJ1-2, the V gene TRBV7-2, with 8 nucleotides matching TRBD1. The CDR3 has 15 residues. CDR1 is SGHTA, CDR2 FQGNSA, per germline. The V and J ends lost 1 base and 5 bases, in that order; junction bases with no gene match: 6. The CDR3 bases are TGTGCCAGCAGCTTAGTACCGAGACAGGGGTATGGCTACACCTTC. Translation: CASSLVPRQGYGYTF.

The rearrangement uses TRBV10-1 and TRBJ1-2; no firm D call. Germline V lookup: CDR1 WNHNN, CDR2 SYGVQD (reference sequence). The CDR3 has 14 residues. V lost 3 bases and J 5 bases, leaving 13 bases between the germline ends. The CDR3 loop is CASSDRCGLYGYTF. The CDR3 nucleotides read TGCGCCAGCAGTGATCGGTGCGGGCTTTATGGCTACACCTTC.

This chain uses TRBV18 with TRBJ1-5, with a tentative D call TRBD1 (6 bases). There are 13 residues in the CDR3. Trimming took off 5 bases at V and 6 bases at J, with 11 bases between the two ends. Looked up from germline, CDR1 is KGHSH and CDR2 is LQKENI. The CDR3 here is CASSSGGRQPQHF. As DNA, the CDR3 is TGTGCCAGCTCATCGGGGGGGCGTCAGCCCCAGCATTTT.

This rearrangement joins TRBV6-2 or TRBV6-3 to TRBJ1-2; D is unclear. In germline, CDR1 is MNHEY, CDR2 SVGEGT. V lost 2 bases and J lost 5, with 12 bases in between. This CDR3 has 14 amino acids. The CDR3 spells CASSYPGSIYGYTF. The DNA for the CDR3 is TGTGCCAGCAGTTACCCCGGGTCTATATATGGCTACACCTTC.

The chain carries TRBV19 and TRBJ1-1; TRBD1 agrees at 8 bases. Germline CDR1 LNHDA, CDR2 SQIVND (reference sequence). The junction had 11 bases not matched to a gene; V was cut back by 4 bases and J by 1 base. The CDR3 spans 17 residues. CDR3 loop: CASSNLQGASRNTEAFF. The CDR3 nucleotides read TGTGCCAGTAGTAATCTTCAGGGGGCGAGTCGGAACACTGAAGCTTTCTTT.

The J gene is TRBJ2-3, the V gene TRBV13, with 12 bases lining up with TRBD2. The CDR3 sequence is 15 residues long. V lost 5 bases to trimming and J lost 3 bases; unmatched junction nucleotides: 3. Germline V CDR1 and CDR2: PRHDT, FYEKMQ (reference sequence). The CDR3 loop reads CASSQTSGGTDTQYF. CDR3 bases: TGTGCCAGCAGCCAAACTAGCGGGGGGACAGATACGCAGTATTTT. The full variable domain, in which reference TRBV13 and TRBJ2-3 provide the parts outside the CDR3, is AAGVIQSPRHLIKEKRETATLKCYPIPRHDTVYWYQQGPGQDPQFLISFYEKMQSDKGSIPDRFSAQQFSDYHSELNMSSLELGDSALYFCASSQTSGGTDTQYFGPGTRLTVL.

CDR3 bases: TGTGCCAGCAGAGACTTGACAGGGGTCGAGACCCAGTACTTC. This encodes CASRDLTGVETQYF. The chain has TRBV6-5 and TRBJ2-5; TRBD1 matches 8 bases. The CDR3 runs to 14 residues. Germline assignment: CDR1 MNHEY and CDR2 SVGAGI. The ends lost 6 bases at V and 5 bases at J; junction bases unmatched: 8.

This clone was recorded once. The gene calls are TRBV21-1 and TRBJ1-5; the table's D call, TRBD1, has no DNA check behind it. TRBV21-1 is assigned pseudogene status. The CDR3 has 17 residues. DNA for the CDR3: TGTGCCAGCAGCAAAACGGCCGGGACAGTCAGCAATCAGCCCCAGCATTTT. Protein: CASSKTAGTVSNQPQHF.

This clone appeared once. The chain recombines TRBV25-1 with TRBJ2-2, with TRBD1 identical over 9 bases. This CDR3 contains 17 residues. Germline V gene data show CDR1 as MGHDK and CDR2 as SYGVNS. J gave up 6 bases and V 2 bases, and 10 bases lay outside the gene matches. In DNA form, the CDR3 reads TGTGCCAGCAGTGAACATCCGGGACAGGGAAATCCCGGGGAGCTGTTTTTT. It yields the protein CASSEHPGQGNPGELFF.

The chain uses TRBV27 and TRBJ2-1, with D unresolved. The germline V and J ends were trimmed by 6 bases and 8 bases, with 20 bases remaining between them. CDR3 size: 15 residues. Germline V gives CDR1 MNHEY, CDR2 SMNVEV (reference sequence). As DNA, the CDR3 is TGTGCCAGCAGCCTCAGCCCGGCGACTTTCCATGAGCAGTTCTTC. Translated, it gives CASSLSPATFHEQFF.

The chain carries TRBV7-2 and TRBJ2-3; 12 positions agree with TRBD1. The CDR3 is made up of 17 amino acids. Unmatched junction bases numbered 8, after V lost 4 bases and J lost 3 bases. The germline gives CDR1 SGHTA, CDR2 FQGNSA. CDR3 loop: CASSYGPGQGATDTQYF. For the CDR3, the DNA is TGTGCCAGCAGCTACGGTCCGGGACAGGGGGCTACAGATACGCAGTATTTT.

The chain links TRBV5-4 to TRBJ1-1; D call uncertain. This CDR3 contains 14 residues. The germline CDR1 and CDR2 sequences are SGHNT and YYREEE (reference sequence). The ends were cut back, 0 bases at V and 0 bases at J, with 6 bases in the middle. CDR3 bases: TGTGCCAGCAGCTTGGGAGCGATGAACACTGAAGCTTTCTTT. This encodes CASSLGAMNTEAFF.

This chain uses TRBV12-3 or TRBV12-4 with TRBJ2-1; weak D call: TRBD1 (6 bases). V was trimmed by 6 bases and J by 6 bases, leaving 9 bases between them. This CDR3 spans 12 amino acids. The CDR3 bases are TGTGCCAGCAGCAACAGGGTCAATGAGCAGTTCTTC. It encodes CASSNRVNEQFF.

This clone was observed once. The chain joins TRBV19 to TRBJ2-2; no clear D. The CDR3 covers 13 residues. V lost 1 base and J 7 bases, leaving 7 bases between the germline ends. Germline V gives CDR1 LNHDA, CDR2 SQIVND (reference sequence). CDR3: CASSIVGHGELFF. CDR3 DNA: TGTGCCAGTAGTATAGTTGGGCACGGGGAGCTGTTTTTT.

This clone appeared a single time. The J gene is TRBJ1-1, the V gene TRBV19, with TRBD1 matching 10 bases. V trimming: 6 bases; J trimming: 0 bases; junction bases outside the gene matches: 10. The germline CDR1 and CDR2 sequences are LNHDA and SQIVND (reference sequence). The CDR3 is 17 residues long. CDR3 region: CASRPRWDRGMNTEAFF. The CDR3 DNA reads TGTGCCAGTAGGCCAAGGTGGGACAGGGGAATGAACACTGAAGCTTTCTTT.

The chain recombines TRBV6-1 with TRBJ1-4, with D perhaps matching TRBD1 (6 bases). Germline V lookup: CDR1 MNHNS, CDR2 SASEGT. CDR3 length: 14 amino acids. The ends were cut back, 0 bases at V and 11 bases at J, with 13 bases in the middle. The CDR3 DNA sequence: TGTGCCAGCAGTGAAGCTCAGGACAGTCTGAAACTGTTTTTT. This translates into CASSEAQDSLKLFF.

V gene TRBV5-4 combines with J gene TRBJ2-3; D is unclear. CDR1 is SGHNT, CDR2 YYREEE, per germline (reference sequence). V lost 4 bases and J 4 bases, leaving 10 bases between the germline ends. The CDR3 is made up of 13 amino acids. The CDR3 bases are TGTGCCAGCAGCCTTGAGTCCGCAGATACGCAGTATTTT. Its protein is CASSLESADTQYF.

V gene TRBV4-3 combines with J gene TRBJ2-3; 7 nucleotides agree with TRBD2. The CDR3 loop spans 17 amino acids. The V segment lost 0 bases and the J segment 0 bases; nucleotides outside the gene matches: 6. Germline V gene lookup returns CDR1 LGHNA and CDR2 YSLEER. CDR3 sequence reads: CASSQDYGGSSTDTQYF. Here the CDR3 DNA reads TGCGCCAGCAGCCAAGACTACGGGGGGTCTAGCACAGATACGCAGTATTTT.

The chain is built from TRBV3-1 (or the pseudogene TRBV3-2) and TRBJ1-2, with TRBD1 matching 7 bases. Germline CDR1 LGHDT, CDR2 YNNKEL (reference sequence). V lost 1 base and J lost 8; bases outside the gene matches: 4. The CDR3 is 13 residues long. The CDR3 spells CASSQGRGRGYTF. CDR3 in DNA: TGTGCCAGCAGCCAAGGAAGGGGGCGCGGCTACACCTTC.

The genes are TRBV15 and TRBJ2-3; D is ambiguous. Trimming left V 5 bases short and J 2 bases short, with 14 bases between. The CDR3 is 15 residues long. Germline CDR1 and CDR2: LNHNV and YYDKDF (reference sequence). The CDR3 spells CATSGPNPPTDTQYF. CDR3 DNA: TGTGCCACCAGCGGCCCAAACCCCCCCACAGATACGCAGTATTTT.

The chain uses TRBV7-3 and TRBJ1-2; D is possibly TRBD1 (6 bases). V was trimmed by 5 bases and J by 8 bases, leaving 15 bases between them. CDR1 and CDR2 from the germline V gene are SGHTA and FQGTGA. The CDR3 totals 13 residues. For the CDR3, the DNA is TGTGCCAGCAGCAATACGGCAGGGGTAGGCTACACCTTC. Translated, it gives CASSNTAGVGYTF.

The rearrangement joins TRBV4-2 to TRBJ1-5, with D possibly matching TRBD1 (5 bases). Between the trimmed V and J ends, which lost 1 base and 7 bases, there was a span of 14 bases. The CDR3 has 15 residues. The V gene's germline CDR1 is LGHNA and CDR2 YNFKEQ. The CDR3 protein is CASSQVGPNLQPQHF. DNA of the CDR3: TGTGCCAGCAGCCAAGTGGGGCCAAATCTGCAGCCCCAGCATTTT.

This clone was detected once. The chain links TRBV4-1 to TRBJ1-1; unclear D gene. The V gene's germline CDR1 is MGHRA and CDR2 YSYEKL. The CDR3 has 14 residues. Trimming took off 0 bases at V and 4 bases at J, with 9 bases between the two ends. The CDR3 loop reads CASSQDRSGTEAFF. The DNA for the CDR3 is TGCGCCAGCAGCCAAGATAGGTCGGGCACTGAAGCTTTCTTT.

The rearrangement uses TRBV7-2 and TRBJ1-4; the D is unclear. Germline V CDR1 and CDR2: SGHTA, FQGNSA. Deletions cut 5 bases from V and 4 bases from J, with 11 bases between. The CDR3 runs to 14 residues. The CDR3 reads CASSPGRDNEKLFF. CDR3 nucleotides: TGTGCCAGCAGCCCCGGGAGGGATAATGAAAAACTGTTTTTT.

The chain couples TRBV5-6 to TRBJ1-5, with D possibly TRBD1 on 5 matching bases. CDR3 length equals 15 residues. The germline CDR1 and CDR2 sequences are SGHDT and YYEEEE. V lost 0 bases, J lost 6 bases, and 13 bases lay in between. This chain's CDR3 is CASSLGQNSFQPQHF. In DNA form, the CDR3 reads TGTGCCAGCAGCTTGGGACAGAATTCGTTTCAGCCCCAGCATTTT.